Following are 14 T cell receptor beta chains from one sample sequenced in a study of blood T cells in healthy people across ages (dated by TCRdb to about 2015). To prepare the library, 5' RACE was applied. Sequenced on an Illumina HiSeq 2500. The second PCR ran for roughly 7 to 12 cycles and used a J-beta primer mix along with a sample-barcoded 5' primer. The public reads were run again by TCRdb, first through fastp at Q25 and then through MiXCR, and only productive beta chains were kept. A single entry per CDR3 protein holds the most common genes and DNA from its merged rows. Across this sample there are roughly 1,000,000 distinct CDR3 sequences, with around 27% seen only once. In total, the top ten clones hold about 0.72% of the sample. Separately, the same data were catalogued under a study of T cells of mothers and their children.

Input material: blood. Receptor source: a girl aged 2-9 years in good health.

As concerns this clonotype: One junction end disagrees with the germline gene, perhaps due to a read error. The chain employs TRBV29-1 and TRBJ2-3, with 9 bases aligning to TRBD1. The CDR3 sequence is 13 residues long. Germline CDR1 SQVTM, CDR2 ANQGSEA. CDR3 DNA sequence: TGCAGCGTTGAAGATATATGGGGACAGGGCTTGGATTTT. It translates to CSVEDIWGQGLDF.

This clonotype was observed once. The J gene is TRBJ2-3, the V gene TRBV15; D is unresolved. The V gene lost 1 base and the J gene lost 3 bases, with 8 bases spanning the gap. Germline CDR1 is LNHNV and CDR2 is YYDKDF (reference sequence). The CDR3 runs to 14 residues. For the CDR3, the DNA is TGTGCCACCAGCAGAGTTACGGAGACAGATACGCAGTATTTT. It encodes CATSRVTETDTQYF.

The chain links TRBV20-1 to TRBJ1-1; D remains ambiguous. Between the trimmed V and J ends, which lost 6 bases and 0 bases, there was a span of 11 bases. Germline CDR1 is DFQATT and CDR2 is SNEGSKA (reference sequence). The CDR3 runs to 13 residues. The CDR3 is CSAVSTMNTEAFF. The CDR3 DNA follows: TGCAGTGCAGTTTCGACAATGAACACTGAAGCTTTCTTT.

The CDR3 nucleotides read TGTGCCAGCAGCAATTACCTTTCGAATGAAAAACTGTTTTTT. It specifies CASSNYLSNEKLFF. V is TRBV11-2 and J is TRBJ1-4, with D hard to call. Germline V lookup: CDR1 SGHAT, CDR2 FQNNGV. Trimming shortened V by 5 bases and J by 5 bases, and 12 bases separated the two germline ends. This CDR3 comprises 14 residues.

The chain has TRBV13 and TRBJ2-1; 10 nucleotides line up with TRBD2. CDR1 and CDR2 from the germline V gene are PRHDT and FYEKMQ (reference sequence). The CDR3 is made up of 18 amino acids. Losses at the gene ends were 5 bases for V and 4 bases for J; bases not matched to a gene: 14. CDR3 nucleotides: TGTGCCAGCAGCGCTAGCCCGGAAAGGACTAGCGGATACAATGAGCAGTTCTTC. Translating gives CASSASPERTSGYNEQFF.

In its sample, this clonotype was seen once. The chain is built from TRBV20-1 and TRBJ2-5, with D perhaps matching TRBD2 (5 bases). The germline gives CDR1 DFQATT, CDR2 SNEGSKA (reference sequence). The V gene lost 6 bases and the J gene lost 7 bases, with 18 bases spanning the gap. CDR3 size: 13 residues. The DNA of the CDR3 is TGCAGTGCCCCCGGGTCCGGGATGAGGACCCAGTACTTC. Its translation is CSAPGSGMRTQYF.

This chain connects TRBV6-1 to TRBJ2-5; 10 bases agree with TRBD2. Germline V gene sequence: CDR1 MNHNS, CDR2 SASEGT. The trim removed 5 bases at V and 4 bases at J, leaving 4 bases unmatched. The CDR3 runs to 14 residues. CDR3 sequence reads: CASSPWTSGETQYF. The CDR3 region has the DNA TGTGCCAGCAGTCCTTGGACTAGCGGAGAGACCCAGTACTTC.

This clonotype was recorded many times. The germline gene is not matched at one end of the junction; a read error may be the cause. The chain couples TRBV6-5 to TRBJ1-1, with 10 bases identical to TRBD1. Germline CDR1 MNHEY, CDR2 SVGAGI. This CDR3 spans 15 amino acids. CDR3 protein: CASSNSGTGDTEAFF. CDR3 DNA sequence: TGTGCCAGCAGTAACTCCGGGACAGGGGACACTGAAGCTTTCTTT.

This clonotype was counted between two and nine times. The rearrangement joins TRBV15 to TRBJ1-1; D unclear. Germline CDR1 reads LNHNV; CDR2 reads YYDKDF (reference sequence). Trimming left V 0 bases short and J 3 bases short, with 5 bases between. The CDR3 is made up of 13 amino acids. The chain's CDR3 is CATSRESDTEAFF. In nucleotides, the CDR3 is TGTGCCACCAGCAGAGAATCGGACACTGAAGCTTTCTTT.

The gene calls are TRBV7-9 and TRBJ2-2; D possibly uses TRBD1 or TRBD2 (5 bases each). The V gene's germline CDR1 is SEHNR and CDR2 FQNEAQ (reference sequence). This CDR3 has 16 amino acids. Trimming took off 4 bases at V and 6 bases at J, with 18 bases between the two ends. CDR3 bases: TGTGCCAGCAGCTCAACATCGGGGCTCGAGGCCGGGGAGCTGTTTTTT. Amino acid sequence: CASSSTSGLEAGELFF.

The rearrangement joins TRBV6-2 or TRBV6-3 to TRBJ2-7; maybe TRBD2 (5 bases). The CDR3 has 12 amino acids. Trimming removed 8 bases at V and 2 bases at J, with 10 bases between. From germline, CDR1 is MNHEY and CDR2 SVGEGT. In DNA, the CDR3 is TGTGCCAGCCTCGGGGTGGCCTACGAGCAGTACTTC. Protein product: CASLGVAYEQYF.

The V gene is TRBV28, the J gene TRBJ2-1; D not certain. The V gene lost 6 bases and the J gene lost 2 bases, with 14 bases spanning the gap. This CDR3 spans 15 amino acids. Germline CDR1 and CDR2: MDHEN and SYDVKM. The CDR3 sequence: CASSTIITPYNEQFF. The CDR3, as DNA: TGTGCCAGCAGCACGATCATTACGCCCTACAATGAGCAGTTCTTC.

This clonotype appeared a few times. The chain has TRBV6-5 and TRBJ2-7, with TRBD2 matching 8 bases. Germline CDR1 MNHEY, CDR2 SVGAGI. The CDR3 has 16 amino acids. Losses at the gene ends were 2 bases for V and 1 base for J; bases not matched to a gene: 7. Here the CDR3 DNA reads TGTGCCAGCAGTTACAACGCGGGAGGTGGTTCCTACGAGCAGTACTTC. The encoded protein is CASSYNAGGGSYEQYF.

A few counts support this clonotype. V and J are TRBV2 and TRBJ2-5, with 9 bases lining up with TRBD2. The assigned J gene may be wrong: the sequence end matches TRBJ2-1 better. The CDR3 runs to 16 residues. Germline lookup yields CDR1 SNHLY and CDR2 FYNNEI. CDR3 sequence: CASTEEMLTSGSEQFF. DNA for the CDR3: TGTGCCAGCACCGAAGAAATGTTGACTAGCGGTTCGGAACAGTTCTTC.